Shown below are 22 T cell receptor beta chains from a single sample sequenced in a study of OX40 agonist ivuxolimab in advanced cancers. The data were produced by immunoSEQ multiplex PCR, yet TCRdb's version contains in-frame clones alone and is incomplete. This table has just over 90,000 clones, roughly 92% appearing once. The sequences come from CD4+ or CD8+ T cells sorted from blood, collected in a trial of the OX40 agonist ivuxolimab. Receptors originate from an adult with an advanced solid tumor such as melanoma, head and neck, liver or kidney cancer.

In its sample, this clone was seen once. The rearrangement joins TRBV29-1 to TRBJ1-2; a possible D gene is TRBD1 (5 bases). The V end lost 5 bases, the J end lost 8 bases, and 15 bases lay between the germline ends. The germline CDR1 and CDR2 sequences are SQVTM and ANQGSEA. This CDR3 contains 12 residues. The CDR3 loop is CSVRQGLGGYTF. CDR3 sequence (DNA): TGCAGCGTTCGGCAGGGACTGGGCGGCTACACCTTC.

The J gene is TRBJ2-7, the V gene TRBV4-2; D not resolved. V gave up 0 bases and J gave up 4 bases, with 13 bases separating them. The germline V gene has CDR1 LGHNA and CDR2 YNFKEQ. The CDR3 spans 15 residues. For the CDR3, the DNA is TGTGCCAGCAGCCAAGAGGGGTCGCCACTTTACGAGCAGTACTTC. Protein product: CASSQEGSPLYEQYF.

The gene calls are TRBV25-1 and TRBJ2-5; a possible D gene is TRBD1 (6 bases). Germline values: CDR1 MGHDK, CDR2 SYGVNS. Trimming removed 4 bases at V and 5 bases at J, with 11 bases between. CDR3 length equals 13 residues. CDR3 sequence (DNA): TGTGCCAGCAGTGGGGGGCCCGGGGAGACCCAGTACTTC. Translated: CASSGGPGETQYF.

The J gene is TRBJ2-1, the V gene TRBV7-2; 10 bases align to TRBD2. Germline trimming cut 5 bases from V and 12 bases from J; bases unmatched to any gene: 7. CDR1 and CDR2 from the germline V gene are SGHTA and FQGNSA. There are 13 residues in the CDR3. CDR3 DNA sequence: TGTGCCAGCAGCCCAGGACTAGCGGTATGGCAGTTCTTC. The encoded protein is CASSPGLAVWQFF.

The rearrangement joins TRBV7-7 to TRBJ2-5, with 11 bases identical to TRBD1. This CDR3 is 18 amino acids long. V lost 2 bases and J lost 4; bases outside the gene matches: 12. The germline V gene encodes CDR1 SSHAT and CDR2 FNYEAQ (reference sequence). In nucleotides, the CDR3 is TGTGCCAGCAGCTTAAATTATCCAGGACAGGGGGCTTCAGAGACCCAGTACTTC. As protein: CASSLNYPGQGASETQYF.

The V call is TRBV5-1, the J call TRBJ2-5; TRBD1 aligns across 9 bases. V was clipped by 1 base and J by 5 bases; unmatched bases: 6. The CDR3 is 15 amino acids. CDR1 and CDR2 from the germline V gene are SGHRS and YFSETQ. The CDR3 loop reads CASSLRDRAFETQYF. CDR3 DNA sequence: TGCGCCAGCAGCTTGAGGGACAGGGCTTTTGAGACCCAGTACTTC. The full variable domain, with the rest looked up from reference TRBV5-1 and TRBJ2-5, is KAGVTQTPRYLIKTRGQQVTLSCSPISGHRSVSWYQQTPGQGLQFLFEYFSETQRNKGNFPGRFSGRQFSNSRSEMNVSTLELGDSALYLCASSLRDRAFETQYFGPGTRLLVL.

V usage is TRBV7-9 and J usage is TRBJ2-7; D may match TRBD1 or TRBD2 (5 bases each). The V gene lost 1 base and the J gene lost 0 bases, with 10 bases spanning the gap. The CDR3 has 15 amino acids. Looked up from germline, CDR1 is SEHNR and CDR2 is FQNEAQ (reference sequence). The CDR3 loop is CASSLGDGLSYEQYF. The CDR3 DNA reads as TGTGCCAGCAGCTTAGGGGACGGCCTCTCCTACGAGCAGTACTTC.

The chain couples TRBV4-1 to TRBJ2-1, with D perhaps being TRBD1 or TRBD2 (6 bases each). This CDR3 is built from 14 residues. The germline CDR1 and CDR2 sequences are MGHRA and YSYEKL. V shed 0 bases and J shed 10 bases, with 13 bases lying between them. The CDR3 region has the DNA TGCGCCAGCAGCCAAGATACGGGGGCCGGAGAGCAGTTCTTC. Protein: CASSQDTGAGEQFF.

About this clone: It is unclear where the CDR3 begins or ends on the DNA, so no DNA is shown, and the CDR3 is as TCRdb lists it. The rearrangement uses TRBV21-1 and TRBJ2-7; the table gives TRBD2 as D, unverified against the DNA. TRBV21-1 constitutes a pseudogene. The CDR3 is 16 amino acids in total, end residues counted. The CDR3 loop is CASSKVGVGTNYEQYF.

The CDR3: CASSFPGTGYLDTQYF. In DNA, the CDR3 is TGTGCCAGCAGCTTCCCCGGGACAGGGTACTTAGATACGCAGTATTTT. The chain employs TRBV7-9 and TRBJ2-3; 9 nucleotides match TRBD1. The junction had 9 bases not matched to a gene; V was cut back by 3 bases and J by 5 bases. CDR1 and CDR2 (germline): SEHNR, FQNEAQ (reference sequence). The CDR3 has 16 residues.

This chain uses TRBV27 with TRBJ2-7, with unresolved D. The CDR3 has 13 residues. V shed 3 bases and J shed 3 bases, with 9 bases lying between them. In germline, CDR1 is MNHEY, CDR2 SMNVEV (reference sequence). CDR3 amino acids: CASSFRADYEQYF. As DNA, the CDR3 is TGTGCCAGCAGTTTTCGGGCCGACTACGAGCAGTACTTC.

V usage is TRBV19 and J usage is TRBJ2-3; TRBD2 might be the D (5 bases). The length of the CDR3 is 14 residues. The germline CDR1 and CDR2 sequences are LNHDA and SQIVND (reference sequence). The V and J ends lost 2 bases and 5 bases respectively, with 11 bases between them. The CDR3 reads CASSITHGEDTQYF. In DNA form, the CDR3 reads TGTGCCAGTAGTATAACCCACGGGGAAGATACGCAGTATTTT.

This rearrangement joins TRBV30 to TRBJ2-7; a weak D match, TRBD2 (5 bases). The CDR3 length is 12 residues. Trimming shortened V by 1 base and J by 3 bases, and 7 bases separated the two germline ends. CDR1 and CDR2 (germline): GTSNPN, SVGIG (reference sequence). The CDR3 DNA reads as TGTGCCTGGAGTGGCGGGCTCTACGAGCAGTACTTC. Residues: CAWSGGLYEQYF.

The V gene is TRBV6-5, the J gene TRBJ1-5; D remains unclear. The CDR3 consists of 13 residues. The germline CDR1 and CDR2 sequences are MNHEY and SVGAGI. The V end was cut by 7 bases, the J end by 5 bases, with 12 bases between. The CDR3: CASNPRGDQPQHF. The CDR3 bases are TGTGCCAGCAACCCCCGGGGAGATCAGCCCCAGCATTTT.

The chain joins TRBV4-1 to TRBJ2-7; D is undetermined. The germline CDR1 and CDR2 sequences are MGHRA and YSYEKL. The CDR3 contains 13 residues. With 0 bases removed from V and 5 bases from J, the gap between germline ends came to 8 bases. DNA for the CDR3: TGCGCCAGCAGCCAAGAGCCTTGGAACGAGCAGTACTTC. Its protein product is CASSQEPWNEQYF.

This clone was counted once. Relative to the germline gene, one junction end is altered; a read error may explain this. The V gene is TRBV5-3, the J gene TRBJ1-5; D not certain. TRBV5-3 is an open reading frame, and its role is uncertain. This CDR3 contains 13 residues. CDR3 sequence reads: CASSFASNQPQHF. For the CDR3, the DNA is TGTGCCAGCAGCTTTGCTAGCAATCAGCCCCAGCATTTT.

V is TRBV7-9 and J is TRBJ2-7; possibly TRBD2 for D (6 bases). Germline loops: CDR1 SEHNR, CDR2 FQNEAQ (reference sequence). This CDR3 has 16 amino acids. The V and J ends lost 0 bases and 1 base respectively, with 13 bases between them. CDR3 in amino acids: CASSLAGRQSSYEQYF. The DNA for the CDR3 is TGTGCCAGCAGCTTAGCGGGGAGGCAGTCGTCCTACGAGCAGTACTTC.

The chain combines TRBV19 with TRBJ1-1; weak D call: TRBD1 (5 bases). Trimming cost V 1 base and J 4 bases, with 7 bases left between them. This CDR3 comprises 13 residues. The germline gives CDR1 LNHDA, CDR2 SQIVND (reference sequence). CDR3 sequence reads: CASSIGGVTEAFF. The CDR3 DNA sequence: TGTGCCAGTAGTATAGGGGGGGTCACTGAAGCTTTCTTT.

The rearrangement uses TRBV5-6 and TRBJ2-7; D remains unclear. This CDR3 spans 17 amino acids. The V end lost 0 bases, the J end lost 0 bases, and 16 bases lay between the germline ends. Germline V gene sequence: CDR1 SGHDT, CDR2 YYEEEE. The CDR3 protein is CASSLGVSRPRSYEQYF. The CDR3 nucleotides are TGTGCCAGCAGCTTGGGGGTGAGCAGGCCGCGCTCCTACGAGCAGTACTTC.

The chain couples TRBV6-6 to TRBJ2-7; D is undetermined. CDR1 and CDR2 from the germline V gene are MNHNY and SVGAGI (reference sequence). The ends were cut back, 3 bases at V and 6 bases at J, with 9 bases in the middle. CDR3 length: 12 amino acids. CDR3 sequence reads: CASSYGKGEQYF. The CDR3 coding sequence is TGTGCCAGCAGTTATGGTAAAGGCGAGCAGTACTTC.

This chain joins TRBV11-2 and TRBJ2-7; D remains ambiguous. Trimming pared 5 bases from V and 1 base from J, leaving 9 bases between. Germline CDR1 SGHAT, CDR2 FQNNGV. The CDR3 is made up of 13 amino acids. In nucleotides, the CDR3 is TGTGCCAGCAGCCAAACCGGGTCCTACGAGCAGTACTTC. The encoded protein is CASSQTGSYEQYF.

The rearrangement uses TRBV27 and TRBJ1-2; D may be TRBD1 (6 bases). V lost 2 bases and J lost 8, with 21 bases in between. Looked up from germline, CDR1 is MNHEY and CDR2 is SMNVEV (reference sequence). The CDR3 is 16 amino acids. CDR3 sequence (DNA): TGTGCCAGCAGTTTAGGCAGGGGCGCGAGGGGGTTCGGCTACACCTTC. Encoded protein: CASSLGRGARGFGYTF.